This paragraph reports one T cell receptor (beta chain). Its specificity is not known. This record belongs to a study of identical twins. Findings and caveats of the study: Conclusions came from cross-sectional statistical analysis, not from following the same donors.

TCRdb ran MiXCR on the 5' RACE reads and lists one entry per CDR3 protein. The table lists nearly 900,000 distinct CDR3 sequences, roughly 12% of them singletons. Unmatched junction bases numbered 4, after V lost 1 base and J lost 5 bases. This CDR3 spans 15 amino acids. The germline gives CDR1 SEHNR, CDR2 FQNEAQ (reference sequence). This sample also belongs to another study, concerning yellow fever vaccine responses in identical twins.

The chain recombines TRBV7-9 with TRBJ2-5, with 10 bases matching TRBD1. This receptor was taken from a woman aged 18-35 years in good health. Sequencing input: PBMCs. The CDR3 protein is CASSLVGTGVETQYF. CDR3 coding DNA: TGTGCCAGCAGCTTAGTCGGGACAGGGGTGGAGACCCAGTACTTC.